This T cell receptor beta chain was captured by sequencing in a study of cytomegalovirus exposure and HLA in healthy donors. PCR primers comprised 60 Vbeta and 13 Jbeta primers. This table comes from immunoSEQ multiplex PCR, and its TCRdb copy is limited to in-frame clones, with some not included. Among some 150,000 clones listed, around 80% were seen once. With respect to this clone: The antigen is undetermined.

CDR3 length: 15 residues. Germline V gives CDR1 SEHNR, CDR2 FQNEAQ (reference sequence). Trimming shortened V by 1 base and J by 0 bases, and 8 bases separated the two germline ends. General study findings and limits: In all likelihood, a cluster of highly shared sequence variants was a sequencing artifact. Presence/absence analyses assumed roughly uniform sequencing depth across donors, which may not hold.

The origin of this receptor is a man younger than 30 in good health and CMV-seropositive. Sequencing was performed on PBMCs. This chain connects TRBV7-9 to TRBJ2-3, with D unclear. The chain's CDR3 is CASSLGLRSTDTQYF. As DNA, the CDR3 is TGTGCCAGCAGCTTAGGGCTGCGGAGCACAGATACGCAGTATTTT.